This TCR beta chain was profiled in a study of T cells in Graves' hyperthyroidism and ophthalmopathy. About the study: Prior to any treatment, at the point of initial diagnosis, peripheral blood was collected. Overall study findings and caveats: Blood also showed most of the thyroid clonotypes that were expanded above 0.001. Stable hyperthyroidism and ophthalmopathy were separated using 13 V-J signatures.

This CDR3 region has 13 residues. The ends were cut back, 4 bases at V and 9 bases at J, with 13 bases in the middle. Each 10 ml fresh peripheral blood draw supplied the PBMCs. Amplification of TCR beta CDR3 regions was performed using RNA transcripts as template. With the HTBI primer set, the TCR CDR3 went through a first round of RT-PCR. Using its own MiXCR run on the multiplex PCR reads, TCRdb lists one record per CDR3 protein. The table has around 300,000 distinct CDR3 sequences, 10% to 15% seen once; the top ten hold almost 8%. This clonotype has at least ten counts. What it binds is unknown. This receptor was identified in a woman aged 25-40 years with Graves' hyperthyroidism that later progressed to Graves' ophthalmopathy. The chain joins TRBV12-3 or TRBV12-4 to TRBJ2-1; D not certain. The specimen was blood. In nucleotides, the CDR3 is TGTGCCAGCAGTTACCAGCCGTTTGGTGAGCAGTTCTTC. It specifies CASSYQPFGEQFF.